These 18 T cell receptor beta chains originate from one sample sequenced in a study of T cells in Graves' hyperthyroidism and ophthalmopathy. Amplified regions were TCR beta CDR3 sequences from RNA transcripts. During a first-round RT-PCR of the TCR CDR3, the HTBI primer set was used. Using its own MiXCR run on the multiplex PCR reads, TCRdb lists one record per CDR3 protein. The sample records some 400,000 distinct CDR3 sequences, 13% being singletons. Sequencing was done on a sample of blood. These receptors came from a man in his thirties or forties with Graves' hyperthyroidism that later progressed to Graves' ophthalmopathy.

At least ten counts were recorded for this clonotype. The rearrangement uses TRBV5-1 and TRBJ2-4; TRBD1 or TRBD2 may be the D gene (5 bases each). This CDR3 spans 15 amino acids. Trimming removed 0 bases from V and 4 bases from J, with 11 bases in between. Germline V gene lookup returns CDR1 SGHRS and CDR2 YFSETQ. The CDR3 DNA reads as TGCGCCAGCAGCTTGGTTCCGGGGCTGAAAAACATTCAGTACTTC. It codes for CASSLVPGLKNIQYF. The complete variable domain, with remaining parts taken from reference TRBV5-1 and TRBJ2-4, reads KAGVTQTPRYLIKTRGQQVTLSCSPISGHRSVSWYQQTPGQGLQFLFEYFSETQRNKGNFPGRFSGRQFSNSRSEMNVSTLELGDSALYLCASSLVPGLKNIQYFGAGTRLSVL.

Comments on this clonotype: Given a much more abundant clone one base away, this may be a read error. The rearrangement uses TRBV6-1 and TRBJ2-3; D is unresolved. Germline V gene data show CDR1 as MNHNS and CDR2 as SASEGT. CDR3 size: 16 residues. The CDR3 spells CAGSELVHSPTDTQYF. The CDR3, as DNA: TGTGCCGGCAGTGAACTCGTCCATTCCCCCACAGATACGCAGTATTTT.

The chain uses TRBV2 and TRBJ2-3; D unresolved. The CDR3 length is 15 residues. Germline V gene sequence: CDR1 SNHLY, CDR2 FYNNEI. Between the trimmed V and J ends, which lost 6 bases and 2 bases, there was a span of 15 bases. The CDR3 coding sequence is TGTGCCAGCAGCGGGTTTTCCCAGAACACAGATACGCAGTATTTT. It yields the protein CASSGFSQNTDTQYF.

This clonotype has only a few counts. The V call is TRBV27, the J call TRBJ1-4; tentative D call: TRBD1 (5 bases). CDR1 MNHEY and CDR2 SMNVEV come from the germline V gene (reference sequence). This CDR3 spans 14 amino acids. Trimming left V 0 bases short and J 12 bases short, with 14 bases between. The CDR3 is CASSLSAQGFELFF. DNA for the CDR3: TGTGCCAGCAGTTTATCCGCCCAGGGTTTCGAACTGTTTTTT.

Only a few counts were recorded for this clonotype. CDR3 region: CASSGGGGTQYF. CDR3 bases: TGTGCCAGCAGTGGGGGGGGGGGGACCCAGTACTTC. This chain connects TRBV28 to TRBJ2-5; 7 positions match TRBD2. Germline V gives CDR1 MDHEN, CDR2 SYDVKM. V dropped 5 bases and J dropped 7; count of bases not matched to a gene: 4. CDR3 length: 12 amino acids.

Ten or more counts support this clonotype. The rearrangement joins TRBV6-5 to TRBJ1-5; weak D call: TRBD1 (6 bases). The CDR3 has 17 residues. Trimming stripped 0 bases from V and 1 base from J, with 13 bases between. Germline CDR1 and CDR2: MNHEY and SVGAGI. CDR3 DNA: TGTGCCAGCAGTTACTCGAGAGGGGGGCGCAGCAATCAGCCCCAGCATTTT. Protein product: CASSYSRGGRSNQPQHF.

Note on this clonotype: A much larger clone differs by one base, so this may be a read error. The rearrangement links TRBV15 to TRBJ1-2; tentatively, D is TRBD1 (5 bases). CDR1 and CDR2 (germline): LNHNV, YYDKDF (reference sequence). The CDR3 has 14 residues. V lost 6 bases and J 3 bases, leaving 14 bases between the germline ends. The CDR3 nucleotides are TGTGCCACCAGACAGGATAGTGGAGACTATGGCTACACCTTC. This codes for CATRQDSGDYGYTF.

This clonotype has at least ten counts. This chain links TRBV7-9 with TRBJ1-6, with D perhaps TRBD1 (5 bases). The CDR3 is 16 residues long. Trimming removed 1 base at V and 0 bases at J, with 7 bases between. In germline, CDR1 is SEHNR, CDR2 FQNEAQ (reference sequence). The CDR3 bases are TGTGCCAGCAGCTTAGGGGGGAGCTCCTATAATTCACCCCTCCACTTT. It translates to CASSLGGSSYNSPLHF.

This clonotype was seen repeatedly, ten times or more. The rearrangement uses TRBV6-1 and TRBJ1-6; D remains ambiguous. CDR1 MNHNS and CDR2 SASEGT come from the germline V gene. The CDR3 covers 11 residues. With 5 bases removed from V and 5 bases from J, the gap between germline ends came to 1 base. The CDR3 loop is CASSNNSPLHF. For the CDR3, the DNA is TGTGCCAGCAGTAATAATTCACCCCTCCACTTT.

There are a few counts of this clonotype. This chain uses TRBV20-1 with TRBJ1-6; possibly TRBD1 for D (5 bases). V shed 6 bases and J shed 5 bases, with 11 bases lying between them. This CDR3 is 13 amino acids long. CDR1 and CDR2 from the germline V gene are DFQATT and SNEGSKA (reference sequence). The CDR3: CSAVRGNNSPLHF. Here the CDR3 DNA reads TGCAGTGCCGTTCGGGGGAATAATTCACCCCTCCACTTT.

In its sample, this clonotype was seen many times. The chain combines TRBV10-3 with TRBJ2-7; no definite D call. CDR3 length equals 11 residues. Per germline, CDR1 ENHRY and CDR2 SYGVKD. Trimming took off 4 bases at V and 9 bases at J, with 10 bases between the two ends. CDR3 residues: CAISGVVGQYF. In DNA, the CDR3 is TGTGCCATCAGTGGAGTTGTAGGGCAGTACTTC.

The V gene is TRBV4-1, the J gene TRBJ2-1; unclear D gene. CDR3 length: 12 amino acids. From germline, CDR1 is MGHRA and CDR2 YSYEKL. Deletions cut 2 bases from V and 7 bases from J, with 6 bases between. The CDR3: CASSQLDNEQFF. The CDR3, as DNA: TGCGCCAGCAGCCAACTGGATAATGAGCAGTTCTTC.

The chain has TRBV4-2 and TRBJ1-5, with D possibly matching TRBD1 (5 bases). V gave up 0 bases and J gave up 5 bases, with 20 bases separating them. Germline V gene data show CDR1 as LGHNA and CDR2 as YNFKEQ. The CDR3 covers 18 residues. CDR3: CASSQDSGRERADQPQHF. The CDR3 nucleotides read TGTGCCAGCAGCCAAGATTCGGGCAGGGAGAGGGCCGATCAGCCCCAGCATTTT.

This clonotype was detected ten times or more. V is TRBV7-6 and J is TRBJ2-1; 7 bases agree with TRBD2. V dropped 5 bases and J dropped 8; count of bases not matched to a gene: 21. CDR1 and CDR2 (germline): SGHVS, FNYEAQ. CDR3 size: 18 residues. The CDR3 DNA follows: TGTGCCAGCAGCCGACGGGGAGGGGCCCGCGCGTTTTTGGATGAGCAGTTCTTC. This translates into CASSRRGGARAFLDEQFF.

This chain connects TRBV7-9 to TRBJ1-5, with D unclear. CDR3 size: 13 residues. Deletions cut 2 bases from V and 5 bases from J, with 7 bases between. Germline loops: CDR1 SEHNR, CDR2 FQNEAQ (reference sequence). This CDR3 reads CASSLSWDQPQHF. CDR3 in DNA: TGTGCCAGCAGCTTAAGTTGGGATCAGCCCCAGCATTTT.

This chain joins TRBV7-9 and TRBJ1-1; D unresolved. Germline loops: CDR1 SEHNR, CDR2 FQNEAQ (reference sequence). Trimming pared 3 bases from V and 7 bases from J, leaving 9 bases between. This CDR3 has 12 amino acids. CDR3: CASSFRSDEAFF. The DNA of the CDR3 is TGTGCCAGCAGCTTCAGGAGTGATGAAGCTTTCTTT.

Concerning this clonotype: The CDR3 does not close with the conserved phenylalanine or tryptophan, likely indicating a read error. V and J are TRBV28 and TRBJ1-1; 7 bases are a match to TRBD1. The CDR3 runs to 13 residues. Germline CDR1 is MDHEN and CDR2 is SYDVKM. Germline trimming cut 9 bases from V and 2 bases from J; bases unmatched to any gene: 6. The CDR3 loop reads CASVGQPNTEAFL. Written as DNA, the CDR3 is TGTGCCAGTGTGGGACAGCCTAACACTGAAGCTTTCCTT.

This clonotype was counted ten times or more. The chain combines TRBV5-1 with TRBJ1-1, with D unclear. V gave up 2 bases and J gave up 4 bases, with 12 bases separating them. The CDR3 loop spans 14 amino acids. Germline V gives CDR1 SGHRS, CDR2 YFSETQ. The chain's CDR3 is CASSFGDVTTEAFF. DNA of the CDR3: TGCGCCAGCAGCTTTGGCGACGTAACCACTGAAGCTTTCTTT.